This note documents a single T cell receptor beta chain sequence. Its antigen is not known. The time point was: persistent/refractory GD, antithyroid drugs over 5 years with positive TRAb. Extracted PBMC RNA gave rise to the TCR library. A roughly 10-milliliter sample of peripheral blood was drawn into EDTA tubes. These data originate in a study of regulatory T cells in long-lasting Graves disease. Study-wide background: More than 5 years of antithyroid drugs with positive TSH receptor antibodies defined persistent Graves' disease.

Researchers made TCR beta libraries by using iRepertoire HTBI primers and running Arm-PCR on CDR3 regions. TCRdb passed the multiplex PCR reads through MiXCR, listing each CDR3 protein once. This table holds 300,000 to 500,000 distinct CDR3 sequences, 20% found once. Trimming pared 6 bases from V and 7 bases from J, leaving 15 bases between. The CDR3 is made up of 13 amino acids. Germline V CDR1 and CDR2: MNHEY, SVGEGT. Study-wide findings and caveats: Peripheral blood was the sole material, not thyroid tissue. Newly diagnosed patients shared 950 to 1,000 public clonotypes; persistent patients shared 2,500 to 3,000.

The TCR sequence derives from a female donor with Graves disease. The chain uses TRBV6-2 or TRBV6-3 and TRBJ1-1; D possibly corresponds to TRBD1 (6 bases). This sample comprised peripheral blood mononuclear cells (PBMCs), obtained when the disease was refractory, from a patient treated with antithyroid drugs. CDR3 residues: CASSQTGANEAFF. The CDR3 DNA reads TGTGCCAGCAGCCAGACAGGAGCTAATGAAGCTTTCTTT.